This T cell receptor (beta chain) is from a study of T cells after yellow fever vaccination. Study observations and caveats: Post-booster reappearance was seen for most primary-vaccination clones (just over 95% CD4, around 88% CD8).

Synthesis of TCR cDNA relied on 5'RACE template switching, which attached a universal primer site and UMIs. TCRdb ran MiXCR on the 5' RACE reads and lists one entry per CDR3 protein. The repertoire holds approximately 180,000 distinct CDR3 sequences, with 6.2% as singletons. This clonotype was counted between two and nine times. Its antigen remains unknown. V was pared by 5 bases and J by 0 bases, with 7 bases between. CDR1 and CDR2 (germline): SGHTA, FQGNSA. The CDR3 extends over 13 amino acids. The clonotype originates from a man aged 18 to 29 who received the YFV17D yellow fever vaccine. The specimen was CD4+ T cells sorted from PBMCs, collected on the day of the first yellow fever vaccination. The J gene is TRBJ1-1, the V gene TRBV7-2; D gene unclear. CDR3 DNA sequence: TGTGCCAGCAGCGTAACCCTGAACACTGAAGCTTTCTTT. Translated, it gives CASSVTLNTEAFF. The variable domain in full, with the rest retrieved from reference TRBV7-2 and TRBJ1-1, is GAGVSQSPSNKVTEKGKDVELRCDPISGHTALYWYRQSLGQGLEFLIYFQGNSAPDKSGLPSDRFSAERTGGSVSTLTIQRTQQEDSAVYLCASSVTLNTEAFFGQGTRLTVV.